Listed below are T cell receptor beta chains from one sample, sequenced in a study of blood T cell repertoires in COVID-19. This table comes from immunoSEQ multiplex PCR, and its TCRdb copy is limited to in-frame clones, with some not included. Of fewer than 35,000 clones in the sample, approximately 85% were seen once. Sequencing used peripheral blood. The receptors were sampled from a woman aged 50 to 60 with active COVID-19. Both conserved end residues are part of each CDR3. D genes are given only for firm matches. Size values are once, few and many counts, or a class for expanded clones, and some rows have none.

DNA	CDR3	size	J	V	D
TGCAGCGTCGCCCCTTTAGCTAACAATGAGCAGTTCTTC	CSVAPLANNEQFF	NA	TRBJ2-1	TRBV29-1	NA
TGTGCCAGTGGACCGGGACAGGGTTCCACAGATACGCAGTATTTT	CASGPGQGSTDTQYF	few	TRBJ2-3	TRBV28	TRBD1
TGTGCCAGCAGTTACCAGTATGGCTCTGGAAACACCATATATTTT	CASSYQYGSGNTIYF	once	TRBJ1-3	TRBV6-5	NA
TGTGCCAGCTCACCACTAATTAGCGGGAGCTCTGACAATGAGCAGTTCTTC	CASSPLISGSSDNEQFF	NA	TRBJ2-1	TRBV18	TRBD2
TGTGCCATCAGTGAGGGACAGGAAACTGGGGCCAACGTCCTGACTTTC	CAISEGQETGANVLTF	NA	TRBJ2-6	TRBV10-3	TRBD1
TGTGCCAGCAGCTTCACCAGCGGGTCCCCCTACGAGCAGTACTTC	CASSFTSGSPYEQYF	NA	TRBJ2-7	TRBV7-9	NA
TGCGCCAGCAGCCAAGATGGACAGAGTGGGGGGACCCAGTACTTC	CASSQDGQSGGTQYF	NA	TRBJ2-5	TRBV4-1	NA
TGTGCCAGCAGCGTAGCGGGGGTTCCGGTTAATGAGCAGTTCTTC	CASSVAGVPVNEQFF	NA	TRBJ2-1	TRBV9	NA
TGTGCCAGCAGTGGACTGGATACAGCGGGGGGATACGAGCAGTACTTC	CASSGLDTAGGYEQYF	NA	TRBJ2-7	TRBV28	TRBD2
TGCGCCAGCAGTGAGGCTAATGGGCAGTTCTTC	CASSEANGQFF	NA	TRBJ2-1	TRBV10-2	NA
TGTGCCAGCAGTTCATCACTAGCGGCTAGCACAGATACGCAGTATTTT	CASSSSLAASTDTQYF	NA	TRBJ2-3	TRBV27	TRBD2
TGCGCCAGCAGCCTTCGAGGGACAGGGGATAGCAATCAGCCCCAGCATTTT	CASSLRGTGDSNQPQHF	NA	TRBJ1-5	TRBV4-1	TRBD1
TGTGCCAGCAGCCCCTACTACGAGCAGTACTTC	CASSPYYEQYF	NA	TRBJ2-7	TRBV28	NA
TGTGCCAGCAGCCCTAGCGGGAACACCGGGGAGCTGTTTTTT	CASSPSGNTGELFF	NA	TRBJ2-2	TRBV7-9	TRBD2
TGTGCCAGCGGCCTGGGACAGGGGTACGGCACTGAAGCTTTCTTT	CASGLGQGYGTEAFF	NA	TRBJ1-1	TRBV6-5	TRBD1
TGCGCCAGCAGTCTATCCCGACAGGGTGGTGACTATGGCTACACCTTC	CASSLSRQGGDYGYTF	NA	TRBJ1-2	TRBV5-1	TRBD1
TGTGCCAGCAGTTTATCACTAGCGGGAGGGGTCGAGCAGTACTTC	CASSLSLAGGVEQYF	NA	TRBJ2-7	TRBV27	TRBD2
TGTGCCAGCAGCTCTACGGGGGGCATCTACGAGCAGTACTTC	CASSSTGGIYEQYF	NA	TRBJ2-7	TRBV7-9	NA
TGTGCCAGTAGTTCCGGGACAGGGAAAATCGATACGCAGTATTTT	CASSSGTGKIDTQYF	NA	TRBJ2-3	TRBV19	TRBD1
TGTGCCAGCAGCTTAGGGGCCTCGTCGGCTTTCTTT	CASSLGASSAFF	NA	TRBJ1-1	TRBV7-2	NA
TGTGCCAGCGGCGCACAGGGCCCCTCCTACGAGCAGTACTTC	CASGAQGPSYEQYF	NA	TRBJ2-7	TRBV5-5	NA
TGTGCCAGCAGCACCGGGACAGGGTCCTTTGGCTACACCTTC	CASSTGTGSFGYTF	NA	TRBJ1-2	TRBV14	TRBD1
TGTGCCAGCAGCAGCCGGACAGTCCAAGAGACCCAGTACTTC	CASSSRTVQETQYF	NA	TRBJ2-5	TRBV5-8	NA
TGTGCCACCAGCAGTACGATTGGGGGGGGGAGCGGGAGTTGGCAAGAGACCCAGTACTTC	CATSSTIGGGSGSWQETQYF	NA	TRBJ2-5	TRBV15	TRBD2
TGCAGCGTTGCGGGGGTACGGAACACTGAAGCTTTCTTT	CSVAGVRNTEAFF	NA	TRBJ1-1	TRBV29-1	NA
TGCAGTGCTAGTCGTAGCGGGAGCAGAAGTGAGCAGTTCTTC	CSASRSGSRSEQFF	NA	TRBJ2-1	TRBV20-1	TRBD2
TGTGCCAGCAGTTTACCCGGACAAGTGAACACCGGGGAGCTGTTTTTT	CASSLPGQVNTGELFF	NA	TRBJ2-2	TRBV28	NA
TGCGCCAGCAGCTCGGGCCCCCCGGACAGGCAATTTCCGTTGGAGCAGTACTTC	CASSSGPPDRQFPLEQYF	NA	TRBJ2-7	TRBV5-1	TRBD1
TGTGCCAGCAGTTTATGTCCTAAGGACGCCATTTTCAGAGGAGGAAGGGGGACGGACCAGTACTTC	CASSLCPKDAIFRGGRGTDQYF	NA	TRBJ2-5	TRBV28	NA
TGTGCCAGTAGCGGGTTCCCATATGGCTACACCTTC	CASSGFPYGYTF	NA	TRBJ1-2	TRBV19	NA
TGTGCCAGCAGTATGGCGGGAGAGGCGGGACAGCCCCAGCATTTT	CASSMAGEAGQPQHF	once	TRBJ1-5	TRBV28	NA